One and the same sample provided the 30 T cell receptor beta chains below, sequenced in a study of cytomegalovirus exposure and HLA in healthy donors. The study ran its PCR with 60 Vbeta and 13 Jbeta primers. Repertoires were generated with immunoSEQ multiplex PCR, while TCRdb's copy carries only in-frame clones and drops some. The sample includes 200,000 or so clones, approximately 82% of them seen just once. The material sequenced was PBMCs. These receptors were taken from a young man in good health and CMV-seronegative.

CDR3 in amino acids: CASSEFSGNTIYF. The CDR3 DNA reads as TGTGCCAGTAGTGAGTTCTCTGGAAACACCATATATTTT. V and J are TRBV19 and TRBJ1-3, with no clear D. CDR1 and CDR2 from the germline V gene are LNHDA and SQIVND (reference sequence). Trimming took off 5 bases at V and 0 bases at J, with 5 bases between the two ends. The CDR3 is 13 amino acids.

V gene TRBV28 combines with J gene TRBJ1-1; no firm D call. Germline V gene lookup returns CDR1 MDHEN and CDR2 SYDVKM. This CDR3 comprises 14 residues. V was pared by 2 bases and J by 0 bases, with 7 bases between. For the CDR3, the DNA is TGTGCCAGCAGTTTACTGGGCCTGAACACTGAAGCTTTCTTT. It translates to CASSLLGLNTEAFF. Supplemented by reference TRBV28 and TRBJ1-1, the full variable domain reads DVKVTQSSRYLVKRTGEKVFLECVQDMDHENMFWYRQDPGLGLRLIYFSYDVKMKEKGDIPEGYSVSREKKERFSLILESASTNQTSMYLCASSLLGLNTEAFFGQGTRLTVV.

This chain joins TRBV5-1 and TRBJ2-2; 9 positions agree with TRBD2. The V segment lost 0 bases and the J segment 3 bases; nucleotides outside the gene matches: 9. The CDR3 sequence is 18 residues long. Germline V gene sequence: CDR1 SGHRS, CDR2 YFSETQ. The CDR3 bases are TGCGCCAGCAGCTTGGTGGTCACGGGACTAGCTTACACCGGGGAGCTGTTTTTT. Translated: CASSLVVTGLAYTGELFF.

The chain has TRBV30 and TRBJ1-1; D gene uncertain. The CDR3 contains 12 residues. With 6 bases removed from V and 1 base from J, the gap between germline ends came to 9 bases. Germline V lookup: CDR1 GTSNPN, CDR2 SVGIG (reference sequence). CDR3 amino acids: CACYQENTEAFF. For the CDR3, the DNA is TGTGCCTGCTACCAAGAGAACACTGAAGCTTTCTTT. The full variable domain, with the rest looked up from reference TRBV30 and TRBJ1-1, is SQTIHQWPATLVQPVGSPLSLECTVEGTSNPNLYWYRQAAGRGLQLLFYSVGIGQISSEVPQNLSASRPQDRQFILSSKKLLLSDSGFYLCACYQENTEAFFGQGTRLTVV.

The rearrangement uses TRBV5-1 and TRBJ2-1; 7 nucleotides match TRBD1. The CDR3 contains 15 residues. Germline trimming cut 3 bases from V and 1 base from J; bases unmatched to any gene: 4. Per germline, CDR1 SGHRS and CDR2 YFSETQ. CDR3 sequence: CASSSTGPSYNEQFF. The CDR3 nucleotides read TGCGCCAGCAGCTCGACAGGGCCTTCCTACAATGAGCAGTTCTTC.

The genes are TRBV6-1 and TRBJ2-1, with 9 bases aligning to TRBD1. This CDR3 spans 15 amino acids. V dropped 1 base and J dropped 9; count of bases not matched to a gene: 7. Looked up from germline, CDR1 is MNHNS and CDR2 is SASEGT. CDR3: CASSEVSGTGTEQFF. The CDR3 region has the DNA TGTGCCAGCAGTGAAGTTTCTGGGACAGGGACTGAGCAGTTCTTC.

The rearrangement links TRBV28 to TRBJ2-1; 11 bases agree with TRBD2. This CDR3 has 13 amino acids. Germline assignment: CDR1 MDHEN and CDR2 SYDVKM. CDR3 DNA sequence: TGTGGTACATCTAGCGGGAGGTGGGGTGAGCAGTTCTTC. It is translated as CGTSSGRWGEQFF.

This clone was detected a few times. The chain has TRBV4-2 and TRBJ2-7; D is uncertain. CDR1 LGHNA and CDR2 YNFKEQ come from the germline V gene. With 0 bases removed from V and 0 bases from J, the gap between germline ends came to 9 bases. The CDR3 has 15 residues. CDR3 coding DNA: TGTGCCAGCAGCCAAGAAGGCGGTATCTCCTACGAGCAGTACTTC. Amino acids: CASSQEGGISYEQYF.

The rearrangement links TRBV28 to TRBJ1-1; 10 nucleotides align to TRBD1. Looked up from germline, CDR1 is MDHEN and CDR2 is SYDVKM. The CDR3 contains 15 residues. Germline trimming cut 5 bases from V and 1 base from J; bases unmatched to any gene: 4. This chain's CDR3 is CASSPRDRGNTEAFF. The CDR3 DNA reads TGTGCCAGCAGTCCTCGGGACAGGGGGAACACTGAAGCTTTCTTT.

The J gene is TRBJ2-2, the V gene TRBV4-1; 7 bases map to TRBD2. Looked up from germline, CDR1 is MGHRA and CDR2 is YSYEKL. CDR3 length: 15 residues. V lost 5 bases to trimming and J lost 1 base; unmatched junction nucleotides: 4. The CDR3: CASSLAGKNTGELFF. CDR3 sequence (DNA): TGCGCCAGCAGCTTAGCGGGCAAGAACACCGGGGAGCTGTTTTTT.

This chain's CDR3 is CASSPRADTQYF. In DNA form, the CDR3 reads TGTGCCAGCAGTCCCCGGGCAGATACGCAGTATTTT. The J gene is TRBJ2-3, the V gene TRBV6-5; D not resolved. The V gene lost 5 bases and the J gene lost 4 bases, with 7 bases spanning the gap. The CDR3 totals 12 residues. Germline V lookup: CDR1 MNHEY, CDR2 SVGAGI.

The V and J genes are TRBV2 and TRBJ2-3; maybe TRBD1 (5 bases). Trimming removed 2 bases at V and 2 bases at J, with 26 bases between. The germline V gene has CDR1 SNHLY and CDR2 FYNNEI. There are 20 residues in the CDR3. In nucleotides, the CDR3 is TGTGCCAGCAGTGAATGCATTAGGGTTCGACACAGGTACAACACAGATACGCAGTATTTT. Amino acid sequence: CASSECIRVRHRYNTDTQYF.

The chain carries TRBV30 and TRBJ2-3, with 8 bases aligning to TRBD1. There are 15 residues in the CDR3. Germline assignment: CDR1 GTSNPN and CDR2 SVGIG (reference sequence). V lost 3 bases to trimming and J lost 4 bases; unmatched junction nucleotides: 9. The CDR3 bases are TGTGCCTGGAGCTATCTGACAGGGGTAGCAGATACGCAGTATTTT. Amino acid sequence: CAWSYLTGVADTQYF.

The chain is built from TRBV11-2 and TRBJ2-5, with D hard to call. Near its end, the DNA agrees better with TRBJ2-7, so the J call may be wrong. The CDR3 length is 13 residues. Germline assignment: CDR1 SGHAT and CDR2 FQNNGV. CDR3 coding DNA: TGTGCCAGCAGCTTAGGACGGGTCTACGAGCAGTACTTC. It codes for CASSLGRVYEQYF.

The chain links TRBV6-5 to TRBJ2-1; TRBD2 aligns across 14 bases. This CDR3 comprises 14 residues. V dropped 2 bases and J dropped 14; count of bases not matched to a gene: 5. Germline lookup yields CDR1 MNHEY and CDR2 SVGAGI. CDR3 nucleotides: TGTGCCAGCAGTTACGGGACTAGCGGGAGAAATAAGTTCTTC. Its translation: CASSYGTSGRNKFF.

V gene TRBV6-5 combines with J gene TRBJ1-1, with a tentative D call TRBD1 (6 bases). Germline CDR1 and CDR2: MNHEY and SVGAGI. V gave up 5 bases and J gave up 0 bases, with 10 bases separating them. This CDR3 comprises 14 residues. The CDR3, as DNA: TGTGCCAGCAGTGACAGGCCCATGAACACTGAAGCTTTCTTT. As protein: CASSDRPMNTEAFF.

The rearrangement uses TRBV7-9 and TRBJ2-1; TRBD1 matches at 8 bases. V lost 4 bases to trimming and J lost 0 bases; unmatched junction nucleotides: 11. CDR1 and CDR2 from the germline V gene are SEHNR and FQNEAQ (reference sequence). The CDR3 is 18 amino acids. Here the CDR3 reads CASSSAGTGLSSYNEQFF. CDR3 sequence (DNA): TGTGCCAGCAGCTCCGCAGGGACAGGTTTAAGCTCCTACAATGAGCAGTTCTTC. Combining the CDR3 with reference TRBV7-9 and TRBJ2-1 gives the whole variable domain DTGVSQNPRHKITKRGQNVTFRCDPISEHNRLYWYRQTLGQGPEFLTYFQNEAQLEKSRLLSDRFSAERPKGSFSTLEIQRTEQGDSAMYLCASSSAGTGLSSYNEQFFGPGTRLTVL.

This chain joins TRBV5-6 and TRBJ2-1, with TRBD1 identical over 10 bases. CDR1 SGHDT and CDR2 YYEEEE come from the germline V gene. V lost 3 bases to trimming and J lost 2 bases; unmatched junction nucleotides: 5. This CDR3 region has 16 residues. The CDR3 loop is CASSSDRGETYNEQFF. Here the CDR3 DNA reads TGTGCCAGCAGCTCGGACAGGGGGGAGACCTACAATGAGCAGTTCTTC.

In this sample, this clone turned up a few times. V and J are TRBV11-3 and TRBJ2-7; TRBD2 matches at 14 bases. Germline values: CDR1 SGHNT, CDR2 YENEEA. V was pared by 2 bases and J by 7 bases, with 10 bases of the junction left unmatched. The CDR3 is made up of 17 amino acids. CDR3 protein: CASSLPAGTSGRREQYF. For the CDR3, the DNA is TGTGCCAGCAGCTTACCAGCCGGGACTAGCGGGAGAAGGGAGCAGTACTTC.

To note about this clone: The junction differs from germline at one of its ends, possibly a read error. The rearrangement uses TRBV7-9 and TRBJ2-1, with D possibly called TRBD1 or TRBD2 (6 bases each). This CDR3 is 17 amino acids long. The V gene's germline CDR1 is SEHNR and CDR2 FQNEAQ (reference sequence). CDR3 region: CSSSLAGVAVSYNEQFF. CDR3 sequence (DNA): TGTTCCAGCAGCTTAGCAGGGGTAGCGGTCTCCTACAATGAGCAGTTCTTC.

The chain employs TRBV29-1 and TRBJ2-7, with 10 bases fitting TRBD2. The germline CDR1 and CDR2 sequences are SQVTM and ANQGSEA. This CDR3 has 14 amino acids. Losses at the gene ends were 6 bases for V and 2 bases for J; bases not matched to a gene: 7. The CDR3 DNA reads as TGCAGCGTCCACGGTCTAGCGGGAGCCTACGAGCAGTACTTC. Residues: CSVHGLAGAYEQYF.

The sample holds a few counts of this clone. The CDR3 coding sequence is TGTGCCAGCAGCCTAGGACAGGGGGTGGATGGCTACACCTTC. Its translation: CASSLGQGVDGYTF. V is TRBV7-3 and J is TRBJ1-2, with 10 positions matching TRBD1. The CDR3 runs to 14 residues. V shed 5 bases and J 6 bases; nucleotides not matched to a gene: 6. Germline V gives CDR1 SGHTA, CDR2 FQGTGA.

The V gene is TRBV7-3, the J gene TRBJ1-5; D call uncertain. There are 13 residues in the CDR3. Germline V lookup: CDR1 SGHTA, CDR2 FQGTGA. Trimming cost V 4 bases and J 6 bases, with 10 bases left between them. CDR3 sequence reads: CASSSSTGQPQHF. The CDR3 DNA reads TGTGCCAGCAGCTCCTCGACGGGTCAGCCCCAGCATTTT.

There are a few counts of this clone. The gene calls are TRBV6-1 and TRBJ2-2; D may be TRBD1 (6 bases). CDR1 is MNHNS, CDR2 SASEGT, per germline. This CDR3 region has 15 residues. V was shortened by 6 bases and J by 4 bases, with 15 bases between the two germline ends. The DNA of the CDR3 is TGTGCCAGCAGCAAGGGGGTAGCGAGCACCGGGGAGCTGTTTTTT. This encodes CASSKGVASTGELFF.

This clone showed up just a few times. The V gene is TRBV2, the J gene TRBJ2-5, with D unresolved. Germline V gives CDR1 SNHLY, CDR2 FYNNEI. Deletions cut 0 bases from V and 10 bases from J, with 9 bases between. This CDR3 contains 12 residues. This CDR3 reads CASSEATLSQYF. The CDR3 DNA reads as TGTGCCAGCAGTGAAGCCACGTTGAGCCAGTACTTC.

A note on this clone: The junction departs from the called germline gene at one end, perhaps through a read error. The rearrangement uses TRBV7-7 and TRBJ2-1, with D maybe TRBD2 (5 bases). CDR1 is SSHAT and CDR2 is FNYEAQ in the germline V gene (reference sequence). The CDR3 has 15 residues. DNA for the CDR3: TGTGCTAGCAGCCCCGGGATAGGAACCTTAGATGAGCAGTTCTTC. It codes for CASSPGIGTLDEQFF.

V gene TRBV5-1 combines with J gene TRBJ2-5; D gene ambiguous. The V end was cut by 6 bases, the J end by 2 bases, with 17 bases between. Germline values: CDR1 SGHRS, CDR2 YFSETQ. This CDR3 contains 15 residues. CDR3 sequence: CASTGEASRQETQYF. In DNA form, the CDR3 reads TGCGCCAGCACCGGCGAGGCGAGTAGACAAGAGACCCAGTACTTC.

This chain links TRBV30 with TRBJ1-1; TRBD1 is a possible D gene (6 bases). V was pared by 1 base and J by 5 bases, with 11 bases between. Germline CDR1 is GTSNPN and CDR2 is SVGIG (reference sequence). There are 13 residues in the CDR3. The CDR3: CAWSAGGGTEAFF. CDR3 coding DNA: TGTGCCTGGAGTGCGGGAGGGGGTACTGAAGCTTTCTTT. The full variable domain, completed using reference TRBV30 and TRBJ1-1, is SQTIHQWPATLVQPVGSPLSLECTVEGTSNPNLYWYRQAAGRGLQLLFYSVGIGQISSEVPQNLSASRPQDRQFILSSKKLLLSDSGFYLCAWSAGGGTEAFFGQGTRLTVV.

This chain links TRBV7-3 with TRBJ2-7; 7 positions match TRBD1. The CDR3 covers 15 residues. In germline, CDR1 is SGHTA, CDR2 FQGTGA. The V segment lost 5 bases and the J segment 6 bases; nucleotides outside the gene matches: 13. Here the CDR3 DNA reads TGTGCCAGCAGCCCTCTCCGAAGGGGGCACGGCGAGCAGTACTTC. Its translation is CASSPLRRGHGEQYF.

The chain joins TRBV7-2 to TRBJ2-5; 7 bases are a match to TRBD1. The CDR3 loop spans 15 amino acids. Germline values: CDR1 SGHTA, CDR2 FQGNSA. Germline trimming cut 6 bases from V and 0 bases from J; bases unmatched to any gene: 7. The CDR3 DNA follows: TGTGCCAGCAGGGTCGGGACAGCGTACCAAGAGACCCAGTACTTC. It yields the protein CASRVGTAYQETQYF. Based on the CDR3 plus reference TRBV7-2 and TRBJ2-5, the full variable domain is GAGVSQSPSNKVTEKGKDVELRCDPISGHTALYWYRQSLGQGLEFLIYFQGNSAPDKSGLPSDRFSAERTGGSVSTLTIQRTQQEDSAVYLCASRVGTAYQETQYFGPGTRLLVL.